The 3 T cell receptor beta chains below come from one sample, sequenced in a study of cytomegalovirus exposure and HLA in healthy donors. Primers for the PCR totalled 60 Vbeta and 13 Jbeta. The table came from immunoSEQ multiplex PCR; TCRdb's copy has only in-frame clones and leaves some out. The sample holds around 230,000 clones, around four fifths seen once. The sample was PBMCs. The receptor set was obtained from a boy aged 10-17 years in good health and CMV-seronegative.

A remark on this clone: Other nucleotide sequences from this sample produce the same CDR3. This sequence joins TRBV7-9 and TRBJ1-1, with 9 bases lining up with TRBD1. J gave up 10 bases and V 4 bases, and 10 bases lay outside the gene matches. CDR1 is SEHNR and CDR2 is FQNEAQ in the germline V gene (reference sequence). This CDR3 has 14 residues. The DNA of the CDR3 is TGTGCCAGCAGCTGGGACAGGGTGGCTCGTTCAGCTTTCTTT. As protein: CASSWDRVARSAFF.

The CDR3: CASSPGQDPLNTEAFF. CDR3 sequence (DNA): TGCGCCAGCAGCCCCGGACAGGATCCCTTGAACACTGAAGCTTTCTTT. This chain joins TRBV5-1 and TRBJ1-1; 7 positions agree with TRBD1. J lost 0 bases, V lost 4 bases, and 9 bases had no gene match. CDR3 length: 16 residues. Germline-derived CDR1 and CDR2 are SGHRS and YFSETQ.

The chain is built from TRBV20-1 and TRBJ1-1; D uncertain. Per germline, CDR1 DFQATT and CDR2 SNEGSKA (reference sequence). The CDR3 length is 11 residues. V shed 5 bases and J shed 5 bases, with 9 bases lying between them. The CDR3 is CSARAATEAFF. The CDR3 DNA is TGCAGTGCTCGCGCGGCGACTGAAGCTTTCTTT.